Shown below are 28 T cell receptor beta chains from a single sample sequenced in a study of PD-1 blockade in classical Hodgkin lymphoma. This table comes from immunoSEQ multiplex PCR, and its TCRdb copy is limited to in-frame clones, with some not included. The data contain 25,000 to 30,000 clones, 60% to 85% of them singletons. Patients all relapsed after autologous stem cell transplantation, and there was variation in brentuximab vedotin exposure. The authors purified CD4+ T cells from thawed PBMCs by magnetic negative selection. The sequences come from CD4+ T cells from blood, collected at baseline. The receptors were sampled from a human donor with classical Hodgkin lymphoma.

This chain uses TRBV7-9 with TRBJ2-2, with no clear D. Trimming took off 5 bases at V and 1 base at J, with 20 bases between the two ends. This CDR3 comprises 18 residues. Per the germline V gene, CDR1 is SEHNR and CDR2 is FQNEAQ (reference sequence). The CDR3 here is CASSPLTARQKNTGELFF. The CDR3 bases are TGTGCCAGCAGCCCCCTCACGGCACGGCAAAAGAACACCGGGGAGCTGTTTTTT. Combining the CDR3 with reference TRBV7-9 and TRBJ2-2 gives the whole variable domain DTGVSQNPRHKITKRGQNVTFRCDPISEHNRLYWYRQTLGQGPEFLTYFQNEAQLEKSRLLSDRFSAERPKGSFSTLEIQRTEQGDSAMYLCASSPLTARQKNTGELFFGEGSRLTVL.

V usage is TRBV6-5 and J usage is TRBJ2-7, with 8 nucleotides matching TRBD1. Germline CDR1 is MNHEY and CDR2 is SVGAGI. This CDR3 contains 15 residues. The J segment lost 7 bases and the V segment lost 6 bases, leaving 14 bases of the junction unmatched. The CDR3: CASSNPGGGFGEQYF. CDR3 sequence (DNA): TGTGCCAGCAGCAACCCAGGGGGCGGATTCGGAGAGCAGTACTTC.

This clone was recorded only once. This chain uses TRBV19 with TRBJ1-5; TRBD1 might be the D (5 bases). V was clipped by 10 bases and J by 0 bases, with 16 bases between them. Germline V lookup: CDR1 LNHDA, CDR2 SQIVND (reference sequence). This CDR3 contains 15 residues. The CDR3 spells CATHPRANSNQPQHF. CDR3 in DNA: TGTGCCACTCACCCCAGGGCAAATAGCAATCAGCCCCAGCATTTT.

V and J are TRBV19 and TRBJ1-5; D may be TRBD1 (5 bases). Trimming removed 7 bases from V and 6 bases from J, with 10 bases in between. Germline loops: CDR1 LNHDA, CDR2 SQIVND (reference sequence). This CDR3 is built from 12 residues. The CDR3 is CASTKRGQPQHF. For the CDR3, the DNA is TGTGCCAGTACGAAAAGGGGTCAGCCCCAGCATTTT.

This clone was found a few times. The chain is built from TRBV28 and TRBJ2-7; perhaps TRBD1 as D (7 bases). Germline V CDR1 and CDR2: MDHEN, SYDVKM. With 6 bases removed from V and 2 bases from J, the gap between germline ends came to 14 bases. CDR3 length: 14 residues. The CDR3 loop is CASSLTGRTYEQYF. CDR3 nucleotides: TGTGCCAGCAGCCTGACAGGGAGGACCTACGAGCAGTACTTC.

This chain uses TRBV10-2 with TRBJ2-3; the D call may be TRBD1 or TRBD2 (6 bases each). The CDR3 sequence is 15 residues long. Germline values: CDR1 WSHSY, CDR2 SAAADI. V lost 4 bases and J lost 2, with 13 bases in between. CDR3 in amino acids: CASSGARGHTDTQYF. Here the CDR3 DNA reads TGCGCCAGCAGTGGGGCGCGGGGACACACAGATACGCAGTATTTT.

The chain employs TRBV18 and TRBJ1-1, with D perhaps matching TRBD1 (6 bases). The CDR3 sequence is 16 residues long. V was clipped by 1 base and J by 4 bases, with 16 bases between them. Germline assignment: CDR1 KGHSH and CDR2 LQKENI. The CDR3 here is CASSPRNRDSSTEAFF. The CDR3 coding sequence is TGTGCCAGCTCACCACGAAACAGGGATTCCAGCACTGAAGCTTTCTTT.

The V call is TRBV6-6, the J call TRBJ1-1, with 7 bases identical to TRBD1. The CDR3 is 14 residues long. Germline loops: CDR1 MNHNY, CDR2 SVGAGI (reference sequence). J was trimmed by 3 bases and V by 2 bases; bases with no gene match: 3. CDR3 residues: CASSYAGGDTEAFF. CDR3 nucleotide sequence: TGTGCCAGCAGTTACGCAGGGGGGGACACTGAAGCTTTCTTT.

This sequence joins TRBV5-1 and TRBJ2-3; 10 nucleotides match TRBD1. The CDR3 has 14 amino acids. Trimming took 4 bases from V and 12 from J; bases not matched to a gene: 11. Germline V gene lookup returns CDR1 SGHRS and CDR2 YFSETQ. The CDR3 here is CASSPLVGQGVQYF. For the CDR3, the DNA is TGCGCCAGCAGCCCGTTGGTAGGACAGGGGGTACAGTATTTT.

This clone turned up a few times. The chain is built from TRBV10-1 and TRBJ2-7; 10 bases fit TRBD2. The V segment lost 4 bases and the J segment 5 bases; nucleotides outside the gene matches: 5. Germline assignment: CDR1 WNHNN and CDR2 SYGVQD (reference sequence). The CDR3 contains 14 residues. The CDR3 DNA reads as TGCGCCAGCAGTGCTAGCGGGGGATTCCACGAGCAGTACTTC. It yields the protein CASSASGGFHEQYF.

The chain uses TRBV11-1 and TRBJ2-5; D is possibly TRBD1 (6 bases). The germline CDR1 and CDR2 sequences are SGHAT and FQDESV (reference sequence). V was trimmed by 3 bases and J by 7 bases, leaving 21 bases between them. The length of the CDR3 is 16 residues. The CDR3 nucleotides read TGTGCCAGCAGCTTGGGGCCACAGGGCCCTCCGGGGACCCAGTACTTC. It specifies CASSLGPQGPPGTQYF.

This clone came up once. The chain has TRBV28 and TRBJ2-1; D not certain. This CDR3 contains 11 residues. The germline V gene has CDR1 MDHEN and CDR2 SYDVKM. V lost 8 bases to trimming and J lost 5 bases, with 7 bases between them. The CDR3 DNA is TGTGCCAGCTCCGACAACAATGAGCAGTTCTTC. This translates into CASSDNNEQFF.

The chain links TRBV18 to TRBJ1-3; D uncertain. The CDR3 length is 14 residues. V was shortened by 3 bases and J by 3 bases, with 9 bases between the two germline ends. Germline-derived CDR1 and CDR2 are KGHSH and LQKENI. Here the CDR3 reads CASSPSTSGNTIYF. The CDR3 DNA reads as TGTGCCAGCTCACCGTCTACGAGTGGAAACACCATATATTTT.

This chain joins TRBV11-2 and TRBJ2-5; D unresolved. Per germline, CDR1 SGHAT and CDR2 FQNNGV. The CDR3 has 11 amino acids. The V gene lost 2 bases and the J gene lost 3 bases, with 1 base spanning the gap. For the CDR3, the DNA is TGTGCCAGCAGCTTAAAAGAGACCCAGTACTTC. This translates into CASSLKETQYF.

The J gene is TRBJ1-1, the V gene TRBV7-6; D is uncertain. This CDR3 contains 16 residues. Germline CDR1 is SGHVS and CDR2 is FNYEAQ. Trimming took off 1 base at V and 1 base at J, with 13 bases between the two ends. The CDR3 nucleotides are TGTGCCAGCAGCTTAGAAAAGGCATCTTGGAACACTGAAGCTTTCTTT. Amino acid sequence: CASSLEKASWNTEAFF.

The chain couples TRBV7-6 to TRBJ2-3; no clear D. The CDR3 loop spans 11 amino acids. The V and J ends lost 5 bases and 2 bases respectively, with 2 bases between them. Germline V gene data show CDR1 as SGHVS and CDR2 as FNYEAQ. For the CDR3, the DNA is TGTGCCAGCAGCCACACAGATACGCAGTATTTT. Translated, it gives CASSHTDTQYF.

This chain uses TRBV6-1 with TRBJ1-4, with a possible D match to TRBD1 (5 bases). Germline CDR1 is MNHNS and CDR2 is SASEGT. The CDR3 covers 15 residues. The V end was cut by 6 bases, the J end by 0 bases, with 11 bases between. The DNA of the CDR3 is TGTGCCAGCAGCGAGAGACAGCCAACTAATGAAAAACTGTTTTTT. Protein product: CASSERQPTNEKLFF.

The chain is built from TRBV5-1 and TRBJ2-2; unclear D gene. Trimming cost V 7 bases and J 1 base, with 8 bases left between them. The CDR3 runs to 13 residues. CDR1 and CDR2 from the germline V gene are SGHRS and YFSETQ. This chain's CDR3 is CASGQGNTGELFF. CDR3 in DNA: TGCGCCAGCGGCCAAGGGAACACCGGGGAGCTGTTTTTT.

This chain joins TRBV29-1 and TRBJ2-7, with D unclear. V dropped 5 bases and J dropped 1 base, with 12 bases sitting between them. In germline, CDR1 is SQVTM, CDR2 ANQGSEA. This CDR3 is built from 13 residues. CDR3 sequence: CSVRADPSYEQYF. In nucleotides, the CDR3 is TGCAGCGTTCGGGCAGATCCTTCCTACGAGCAGTACTTC.

This clone was seen only a few times. V gene TRBV30 combines with J gene TRBJ1-5; 7 bases align to TRBD1. The V and J ends lost 4 bases and 2 bases, in that order; junction bases with no gene match: 8. The CDR3 runs to 15 residues. Germline-derived CDR1 and CDR2 are GTSNPN and SVGIG (reference sequence). CDR3 bases: TGTGCCTGGATTGGCCGGGACAGCGGCAATCAGCCCCAGCATTTT. Protein sequence: CAWIGRDSGNQPQHF.

The V and J genes are TRBV5-1 and TRBJ2-1; 7 bases fit TRBD1. This CDR3 comprises 14 residues. CDR1 SGHRS and CDR2 YFSETQ come from the germline V gene. The ends lost 2 bases at V and 5 bases at J; junction bases unmatched: 4. The CDR3 here is CASSFGQADNEQFF. In DNA, the CDR3 is TGCGCCAGCAGCTTCGGACAGGCCGACAATGAGCAGTTCTTC.

The gene calls are TRBV2 and TRBJ1-5, with unresolved D. V was pared by 2 bases and J by 1 base, with 6 bases between. Germline values: CDR1 SNHLY, CDR2 FYNNEI. This CDR3 has 14 amino acids. CDR3 coding DNA: TGTGCCAGCAGTGAAACCACGAGCAATCAGCCCCAGCATTTT. As protein: CASSETTSNQPQHF.

The chain combines TRBV2 with TRBJ1-1; 8 bases are a match to TRBD1. The CDR3 contains 14 residues. Germline V lookup: CDR1 SNHLY, CDR2 FYNNEI. V trimming: 5 bases; J trimming: 3 bases; junction bases outside the gene matches: 5. The CDR3 DNA follows: TGTGCCAGCAGTCCGGACAGGGCGGACACTGAAGCTTTCTTT. Protein sequence: CASSPDRADTEAFF.

V and J are TRBV7-6 and TRBJ2-3; 9 bases are a match to TRBD2. There are 15 residues in the CDR3. Trimming removed 4 bases from V and 5 bases from J; junction bases left unmatched: 7. The germline CDR1 and CDR2 sequences are SGHVS and FNYEAQ. The CDR3 DNA reads TGTGCCAGCAGCTCTTTAGCGGGGGCCGTAGATACGCAGTATTTT. This encodes CASSSLAGAVDTQYF. Variable domain in full (rest from reference TRBV7-6 and TRBJ2-3): GAGVSQSPRYKVTKRGQDVALRCDPISGHVSLYWYRQALGQGPEFLTYFNYEAQQDKSGLPNDRFSAERPEGSISTLTIQRTEQRDSAMYRCASSSLAGAVDTQYFGPGTRLTVL.

This rearrangement joins TRBV9 to TRBJ2-1; D may be TRBD1 (5 bases). The V gene's germline CDR1 is SGDLS and CDR2 YYNGEE. V dropped 0 bases and J dropped 3 bases, with 10 bases sitting between them. The CDR3 is 15 amino acids. Written as DNA, the CDR3 is TGTGCCAGCAGCGTAGAGGGGCCCAACTACAATGAGCAGTTCTTC. Protein sequence: CASSVEGPNYNEQFF.

This chain uses TRBV5-1 with TRBJ1-3; D is possibly TRBD1 (6 bases). The V end was cut by 4 bases, the J end by 5 bases, with 16 bases between. CDR1 and CDR2 (germline): SGHRS, YFSETQ. This CDR3 comprises 15 residues. The CDR3 region has the DNA TGCGCCAGCAGCCTTACCCAGGACAGTCGAAACACCATATATTTT. Translation: CASSLTQDSRNTIYF. Full variable domain (missing parts from reference TRBV5-1 and TRBJ1-3): KAGVTQTPRYLIKTRGQQVTLSCSPISGHRSVSWYQQTPGQGLQFLFEYFSETQRNKGNFPGRFSGRQFSNSRSEMNVSTLELGDSALYLCASSLTQDSRNTIYFGEGSWLTVV.

The chain uses TRBV19 and TRBJ1-2; TRBD1 is a possible D gene (6 bases). V was shortened by 2 bases and J by 2 bases, with 12 bases between the two germline ends. The CDR3 runs 15 residues. Germline CDR1 reads LNHDA; CDR2 reads SQIVND (reference sequence). The CDR3 region has the DNA TGTGCCAGTAGTATATTTACAGGGATAAACTATGGCTACACCTTC. It translates to CASSIFTGINYGYTF.

The CDR3 loop is CAWSVVGTVNGEQYF. The CDR3 nucleotides are TGTGCCTGGAGCGTTGTTGGGACGGTGAACGGGGAGCAGTACTTC. The rearrangement links TRBV30 to TRBJ2-7; D may match TRBD1 or TRBD2 (5 bases each). The CDR3 consists of 15 residues. V lost 3 bases and J 7 bases, leaving 22 bases between the germline ends. Germline values: CDR1 GTSNPN, CDR2 SVGIG (reference sequence).